Presented here are 9 T cell receptor beta chains from one specimen sequenced in a study of T cell clusters in autoimmune cytopenias. Each sample's input was 200 to 300 ng genomic DNA, 35,000 to 40,000 genome equivalents. TRB rearrangements were amplified by touch-down multiplex PCR with mixed TRB-A/B primers. TCRdb reworked the multiplex PCR reads into one entry per CDR3 protein, no DNA. Its table lists roughly 7,000 distinct CDR3 sequences. The same data also went into a second study, on T cell repertoires in aging, cancer and after chemotherapy.

The source material was peripheral blood. Receptors were obtained from a human donor in good health.

V and J are TRBV15 and TRBJ1-1. Germline assignment: CDR1 LNHNV and CDR2 YYDKDF (reference sequence). This CDR3 has 14 amino acids. CDR3 residues: CATSRGGWDTEAFF.

V and J are TRBV18 and TRBJ1-5; with no DNA, the TCRdb D assignment of TRBD1 cannot be verified. The CDR3 consists of 15 residues. CDR1 is KGHSH and CDR2 is LQKENI in the germline V gene. The CDR3 loop reads CASSPLQGADQPQHF.

The chain uses TRBV20-1 and TRBJ2-2; the D call of TRBD2 rests on TCRdb alone, since no DNA is present to check it. CDR3 length: 16 residues. Germline lookup yields CDR1 DFQATT and CDR2 SNEGSKA (reference sequence). CDR3 in amino acids: CSAREFSGGNTGELFF.

This clonotype counts as medium-sized by frequency. The CDR3 spells CASTSRGGRNNNEQFF. This rearrangement joins TRBV6-5 to TRBJ2-1; as DNA is missing, the TRBD2 call by TCRdb cannot be tested. CDR1 is MNHEY and CDR2 is SVGAGI in the germline V gene. The CDR3 has 16 amino acids.

This clonotype registers medium-sized (0.01 to 0.1%) by frequency. The chain combines TRBV6-1 with TRBJ2-5; TCRdb gives TRBD1 as the D gene, but with no DNA this cannot be confirmed. The V gene's germline CDR1 is MNHNS and CDR2 SASEGT. This CDR3 has 13 amino acids. CDR3 amino acids: CASKLTAQETQYF.

The J gene is TRBJ1-2, the V gene TRBV5-4; TCRdb gives TRBD1 as the D gene, but with no DNA this cannot be confirmed. CDR3 length equals 14 residues. Germline values: CDR1 SGHNT, CDR2 YYREEE (reference sequence). The CDR3 loop is CASSLEAGNYGYTF.

This clonotype is classed as medium-sized (0.01 to 0.1%) by frequency. This chain uses TRBV27 with TRBJ2-7; TCRdb indicates TRBD2, and absent DNA this call remains unverified. Per germline, CDR1 MNHEY and CDR2 SMNVEV (reference sequence). The CDR3 is 15 amino acids. The CDR3 reads CASGVGAGDHYEQYF.

Frequency places this clonotype as medium-sized (0.01 to 0.1%). The chain joins TRBV27 to TRBJ2-3; without DNA, the TCRdb call of TRBD2 cannot be checked. CDR3 size: 15 residues. CDR1 is MNHEY and CDR2 is SMNVEV in the germline V gene (reference sequence). The CDR3 region is CASSFSGGGLDTQYF.

CDR3 loop: CASSSLSRRDRPGTPQHF. This chain connects TRBV5-6 to TRBJ1-5; the TCRdb call, TRBD1, lacks DNA for checking. There are 18 residues in the CDR3. From germline, CDR1 is SGHDT and CDR2 YYEEEE.